What follows are 7 T cell receptor beta chains derived from one specimen sequenced in a study of blood T cell repertoires in COVID-19. Data came from immunoSEQ multiplex PCR; TCRdb stores just in-frame clones and leaves some out. The sample has about 150,000 clones, around 81% seen once. Sequenced input: PBMCs or T cells enriched from blood (not recorded which). The receptors were sampled from a woman in her 40s who had recovered from COVID-19.

The chain carries TRBV5-5 and TRBJ2-7; 9 bases match TRBD1. V was pared by 7 bases and J by 3 bases, with 8 bases of the junction left unmatched. From germline, CDR1 is SGHKS and CDR2 YYEKEE (reference sequence). This CDR3 spans 14 amino acids. CDR3 coding DNA: TGTGCCAGCCAAACCGGGACAGGGAACTACGAGCAGTACTTC. Amino acids: CASQTGTGNYEQYF.

V gene TRBV5-1 combines with J gene TRBJ2-2; 10 nucleotides match TRBD2. In germline, CDR1 is SGHRS, CDR2 YFSETQ. The CDR3 is made up of 16 amino acids. V lost 4 bases and J lost 4; bases outside the gene matches: 7. The DNA for the CDR3 is TGCGCCAGCAGCCTACCGGGACTAGCGAGCACCGGGGAGCTGTTTTTT. This sequence encodes CASSLPGLASTGELFF.

CDR3 sequence: CASSETGVPYNEQFF. CDR3 DNA: TGCGCCAGCAGTGAGACGGGAGTGCCCTACAATGAGCAGTTCTTC. The gene calls are TRBV10-2 and TRBJ2-1; possibly TRBD2 for D (6 bases). CDR1 and CDR2 from the germline V gene are WSHSY and SAAADI. This CDR3 is built from 15 residues. V was pared by 2 bases and J by 2 bases, with 10 bases between.

This chain uses TRBV25-1 with TRBJ2-7, with D perhaps matching TRBD2 (5 bases). Germline assignment: CDR1 MGHDK and CDR2 SYGVNS. The CDR3 length is 14 residues. V was shortened by 2 bases and J by 5 bases, with 13 bases between the two germline ends. In DNA, the CDR3 is TGTGCCAGCAGTGAAGGCGGGCCGTTAAACGAGCAGTACTTC. Residues: CASSEGGPLNEQYF.

The chain joins TRBV18 to TRBJ2-7; 8 positions agree with TRBD1. This CDR3 has 15 amino acids. CDR1 is KGHSH, CDR2 LQKENI, per germline. Trimming cost V 3 bases and J 3 bases; bases outside gene matches: 7. In DNA, the CDR3 is TGTGCCAGCTCACCTCGTGACGACAGGGGCTACGAGCAGTACTTC. It encodes CASSPRDDRGYEQYF.

V is TRBV6-5 and J is TRBJ2-7; no clear D. The CDR3 is 12 residues long. CDR1 and CDR2 from the germline V gene are MNHEY and SVGAGI. Trimming took 6 bases from V and 4 from J, leaving 10 bases between them. The CDR3 sequence: CASSDNWYEQYF. In DNA form, the CDR3 reads TGTGCCAGCAGCGATAACTGGTACGAGCAGTACTTC.

The chain has TRBV7-9 and TRBJ1-4, with TRBD1 matching over 7 bases. The junction had 4 bases not matched to a gene; V was cut back by 5 bases and J by 4 bases. Germline CDR1 reads SEHNR; CDR2 reads FQNEAQ (reference sequence). The length of the CDR3 is 14 residues. The CDR3 reads CASSIGQDNEKLFF. CDR3 sequence (DNA): TGTGCCAGCAGCATCGGACAGGATAATGAAAAACTGTTTTTT.